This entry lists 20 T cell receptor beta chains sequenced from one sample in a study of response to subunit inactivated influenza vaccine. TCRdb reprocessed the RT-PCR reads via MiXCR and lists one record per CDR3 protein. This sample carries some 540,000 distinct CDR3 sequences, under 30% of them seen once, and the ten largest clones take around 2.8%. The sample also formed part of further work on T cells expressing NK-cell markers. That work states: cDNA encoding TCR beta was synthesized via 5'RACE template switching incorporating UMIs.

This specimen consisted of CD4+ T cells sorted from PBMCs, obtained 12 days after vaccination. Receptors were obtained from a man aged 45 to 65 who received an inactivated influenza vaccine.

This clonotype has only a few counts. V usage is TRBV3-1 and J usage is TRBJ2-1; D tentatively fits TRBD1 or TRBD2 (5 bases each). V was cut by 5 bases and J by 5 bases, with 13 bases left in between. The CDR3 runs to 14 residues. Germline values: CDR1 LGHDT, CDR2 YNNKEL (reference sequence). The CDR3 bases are TGTGCCAGCAGCTTCCGGGACCCACACAATGAGCAGTTCTTC. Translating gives CASSFRDPHNEQFF.

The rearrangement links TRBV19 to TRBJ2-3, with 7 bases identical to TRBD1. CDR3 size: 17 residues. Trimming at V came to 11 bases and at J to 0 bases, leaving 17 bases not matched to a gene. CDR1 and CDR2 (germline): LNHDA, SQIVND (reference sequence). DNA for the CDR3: TGTGCCCGACTACGGGGACCGGGACAGACTAGCACAGATACGCAGTATTTT. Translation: CARLRGPGQTSTDTQYF. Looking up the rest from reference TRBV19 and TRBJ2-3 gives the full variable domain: DGGITQSPKYLFRKEGQNVTLSCEQNLNHDAMYWYRQDPGQGLRLIYYSQIVNDFQKGDIAEGYSVSREKKESFPLTVTSAQKNPTAFYLCARLRGPGQTSTDTQYFGPGTRLTVL.

The CDR3 reads CASSQGVRAGGTLHF. The CDR3 nucleotides read TGCGCCAGCAGCCAAGGAGTAAGGGCCGGTGGGACCCTCCACTTT. The chain recombines TRBV4-3 with TRBJ1-6; D gene unclear. V was cut by 1 base and J by 14 bases, with 18 bases left in between. CDR3 length equals 15 residues. Germline-derived CDR1 and CDR2 are LGHNA and YSLEER.

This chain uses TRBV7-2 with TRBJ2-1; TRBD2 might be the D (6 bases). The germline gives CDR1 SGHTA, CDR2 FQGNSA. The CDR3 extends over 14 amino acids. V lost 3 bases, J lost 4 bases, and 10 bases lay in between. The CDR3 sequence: CASSFFGGYNEQFF. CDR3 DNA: TGTGCCAGCAGCTTCTTTGGGGGGTACAATGAGCAGTTCTTC.

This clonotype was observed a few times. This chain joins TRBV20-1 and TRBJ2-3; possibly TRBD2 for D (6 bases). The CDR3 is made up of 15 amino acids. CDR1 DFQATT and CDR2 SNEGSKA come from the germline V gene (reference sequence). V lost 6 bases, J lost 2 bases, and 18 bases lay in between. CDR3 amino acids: CSAQSGRGVTDTQYF. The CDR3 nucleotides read TGCAGTGCCCAGAGCGGGCGAGGGGTCACAGATACGCAGTATTTT.

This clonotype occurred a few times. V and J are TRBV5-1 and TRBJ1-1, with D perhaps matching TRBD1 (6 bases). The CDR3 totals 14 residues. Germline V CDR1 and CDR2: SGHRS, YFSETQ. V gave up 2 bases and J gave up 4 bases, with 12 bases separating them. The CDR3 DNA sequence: TGCGCCAGCAGCTTTGTTCCAGGGGCCACTGAAGCTTTCTTT. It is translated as CASSFVPGATEAFF. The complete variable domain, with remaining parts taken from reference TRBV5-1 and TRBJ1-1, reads KAGVTQTPRYLIKTRGQQVTLSCSPISGHRSVSWYQQTPGQGLQFLFEYFSETQRNKGNFPGRFSGRQFSNSRSEMNVSTLELGDSALYLCASSFVPGATEAFFGQGTRLTVV.

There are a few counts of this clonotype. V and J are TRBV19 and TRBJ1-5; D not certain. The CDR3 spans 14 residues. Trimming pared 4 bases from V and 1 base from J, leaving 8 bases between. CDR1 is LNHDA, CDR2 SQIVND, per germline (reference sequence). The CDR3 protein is CASSTRSSNQPQHF. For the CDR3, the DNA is TGTGCCAGTAGTACCCGGTCAAGCAATCAGCCCCAGCATTTT.

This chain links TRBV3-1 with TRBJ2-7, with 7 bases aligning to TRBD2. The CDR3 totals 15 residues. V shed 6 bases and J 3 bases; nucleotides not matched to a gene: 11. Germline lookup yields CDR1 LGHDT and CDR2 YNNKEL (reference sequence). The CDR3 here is CASSKSWREIYEQYF. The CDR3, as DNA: TGTGCCAGCAGTAAATCCTGGCGGGAGATCTACGAGCAGTACTTC.

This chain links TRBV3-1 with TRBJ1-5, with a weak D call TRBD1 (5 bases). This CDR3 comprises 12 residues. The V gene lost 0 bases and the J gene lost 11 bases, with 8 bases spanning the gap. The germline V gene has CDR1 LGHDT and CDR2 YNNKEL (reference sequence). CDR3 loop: CASSQDLGAQHF. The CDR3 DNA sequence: TGTGCCAGCAGCCAAGATTTAGGGGCCCAGCATTTT.

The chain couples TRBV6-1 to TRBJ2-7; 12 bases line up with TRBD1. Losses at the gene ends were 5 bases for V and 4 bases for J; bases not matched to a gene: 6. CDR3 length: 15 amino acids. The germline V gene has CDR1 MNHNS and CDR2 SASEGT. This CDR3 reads CASSRGTGGAYEQYF. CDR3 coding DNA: TGTGCCAGCAGTCGCGGGACAGGGGGCGCGTACGAGCAGTACTTC.

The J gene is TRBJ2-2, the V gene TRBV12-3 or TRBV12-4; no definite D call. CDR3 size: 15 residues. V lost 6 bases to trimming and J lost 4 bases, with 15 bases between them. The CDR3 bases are TGTGCCAGCAGCTCGTCCCAGCGCGCCACCGGGGAGCTGTTTTTT. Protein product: CASSSSQRATGELFF.

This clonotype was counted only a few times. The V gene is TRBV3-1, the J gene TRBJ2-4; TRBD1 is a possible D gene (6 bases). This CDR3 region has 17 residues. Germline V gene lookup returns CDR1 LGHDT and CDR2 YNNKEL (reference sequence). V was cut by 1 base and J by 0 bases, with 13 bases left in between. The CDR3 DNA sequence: TGTGCCAGCAGCCAAGGAACAGGGTTAATAGCCAAAAACATTCAGTACTTC. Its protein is CASSQGTGLIAKNIQYF.

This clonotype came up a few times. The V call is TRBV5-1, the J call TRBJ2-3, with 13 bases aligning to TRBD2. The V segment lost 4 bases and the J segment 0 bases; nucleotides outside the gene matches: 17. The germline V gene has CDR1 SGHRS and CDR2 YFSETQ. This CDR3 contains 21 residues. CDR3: CASSPLKHTSGGDASTDTQYF. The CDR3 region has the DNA TGCGCCAGCAGCCCACTTAAACATACTAGCGGGGGGGACGCTAGCACAGATACGCAGTATTTT.

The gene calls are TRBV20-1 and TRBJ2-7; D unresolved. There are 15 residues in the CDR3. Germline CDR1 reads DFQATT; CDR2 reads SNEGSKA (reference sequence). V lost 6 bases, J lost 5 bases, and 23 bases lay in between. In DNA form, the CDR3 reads TGCAGTGCCCATTTTAAGACTCTGCCCTGGCACGAGCAGTACTTC. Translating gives CSAHFKTLPWHEQYF.

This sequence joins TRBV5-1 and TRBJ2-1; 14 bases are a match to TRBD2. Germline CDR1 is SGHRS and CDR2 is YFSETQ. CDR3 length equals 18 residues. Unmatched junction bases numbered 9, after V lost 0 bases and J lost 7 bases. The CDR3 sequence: CASSLGTGTSGGMNEQFF. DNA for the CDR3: TGCGCCAGCAGCTTGGGTACCGGGACTAGCGGGGGTATGAATGAGCAGTTCTTC.

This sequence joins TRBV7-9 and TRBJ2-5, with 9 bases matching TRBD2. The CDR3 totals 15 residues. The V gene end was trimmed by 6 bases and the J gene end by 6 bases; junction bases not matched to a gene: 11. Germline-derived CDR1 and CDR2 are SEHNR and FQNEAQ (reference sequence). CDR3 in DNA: TGTGCCAGCAGTCTAGAGGAGCGGGGGGTGAAGACCCAGTACTTC. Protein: CASSLEERGVKTQYF. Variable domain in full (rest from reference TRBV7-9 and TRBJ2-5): DTGVSQNPRHKITKRGQNVTFRCDPISEHNRLYWYRQTLGQGPEFLTYFQNEAQLEKSRLLSDRFSAERPKGSFSTLEIQRTEQGDSAMYLCASSLEERGVKTQYFGPGTRLLVL.

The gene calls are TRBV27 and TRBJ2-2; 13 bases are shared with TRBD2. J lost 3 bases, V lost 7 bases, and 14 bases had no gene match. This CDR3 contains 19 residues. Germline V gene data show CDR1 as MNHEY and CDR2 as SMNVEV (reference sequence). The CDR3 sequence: CASTLRPTSGRWYTGELFF. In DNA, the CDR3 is TGTGCCAGCACCCTACGCCCGACTAGCGGGAGGTGGTACACCGGGGAGCTGTTTTTT.

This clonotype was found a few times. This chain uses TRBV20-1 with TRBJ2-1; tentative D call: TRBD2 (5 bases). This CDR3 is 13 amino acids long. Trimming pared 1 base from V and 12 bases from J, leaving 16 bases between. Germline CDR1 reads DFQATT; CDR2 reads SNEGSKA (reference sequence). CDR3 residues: CSARGALIRGQFF. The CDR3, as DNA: TGCAGTGCTAGAGGGGCCCTAATCCGGGGGCAGTTCTTC.

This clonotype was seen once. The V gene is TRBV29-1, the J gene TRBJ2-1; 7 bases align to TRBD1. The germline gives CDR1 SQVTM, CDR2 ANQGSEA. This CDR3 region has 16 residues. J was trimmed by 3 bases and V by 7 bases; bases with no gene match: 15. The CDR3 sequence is CSGGGEGAVNYNEQFF. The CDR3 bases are TGCAGCGGTGGGGGCGAGGGGGCCGTTAACTACAATGAGCAGTTCTTC.

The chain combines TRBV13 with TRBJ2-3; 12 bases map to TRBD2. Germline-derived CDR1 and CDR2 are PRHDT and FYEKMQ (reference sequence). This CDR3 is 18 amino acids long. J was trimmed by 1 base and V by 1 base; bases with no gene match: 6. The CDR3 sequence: CASSLAASGGARTDTQYF. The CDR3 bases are TGTGCCAGCAGCTTAGCGGCTAGCGGGGGGGCCCGCACAGATACGCAGTATTTT.